These T cell receptor beta chains were read from a single sample in a study of STAT5B mutations in CD4+ large granular lymphocyte leukemia. Sequencing was performed with immunoSEQ multiplex PCR; in TCRdb, only in-frame clones are kept and a portion is missing. The sample holds approximately 30,000 clones, around 82% seen once. The sample comprised CD4+ T cells from blood buffy coats. These receptors originate from a human donor in good health. The CDR3 runs from the conserved cysteine through the conserved F or W. Each record gives: clone size, V gene, CDR3 protein. Clone sizes are given selectively: once, few, many, or a class where the clone is expanded.

size: few; V: TRBV28; CDR3: CASSGPGTEVKTQYF
size: .; V: TRBV11-2; CDR3: CASSFQETQYF
size: .; V: TRBV18; CDR3: CASSLTGKGDTEAFF
size: .; V: TRBV6-1; CDR3: CASNRDRDTEAFF
size: .; V: TRBV10-3; CDR3: CAISRFTGTVGELFF
size: .; V: TRBV7-9; CDR3: CASSLGTWGQPEQYF
size: .; V: TRBV6-5; CDR3: CASSYEGGRAVNTQYF
size: .; V: TRBV4-3; CDR3: CASSQVSDPNTEAFF
size: few; V: TRBV6-1; CDR3: CASKSWPGNTIYF
size: .; V: TRBV28; CDR3: CASSLGPGQARSYEQYF
size: .; V: TRBV29-1; CDR3: CSGGDGWGPYEQYF
size: .; V: TRBV6-1; CDR3: CASSRQGSNTGELFF
size: .; V: TRBV19; CDR3: CASYDGRSGANVLTF
size: .; V: TRBV9; CDR3: CASSGGYSSNYGYTF
size: .; V: TRBV12-5; CDR3: CASGFAGSYNEQFF
size: .; V: TRBV2; CDR3: CASRRDRGQDTGELFF
size: .; V: TRBV5-1; CDR3: CASSLDLASDEQFF
size: once; V: TRBV5-4; CDR3: CASSPGGGADTQYF